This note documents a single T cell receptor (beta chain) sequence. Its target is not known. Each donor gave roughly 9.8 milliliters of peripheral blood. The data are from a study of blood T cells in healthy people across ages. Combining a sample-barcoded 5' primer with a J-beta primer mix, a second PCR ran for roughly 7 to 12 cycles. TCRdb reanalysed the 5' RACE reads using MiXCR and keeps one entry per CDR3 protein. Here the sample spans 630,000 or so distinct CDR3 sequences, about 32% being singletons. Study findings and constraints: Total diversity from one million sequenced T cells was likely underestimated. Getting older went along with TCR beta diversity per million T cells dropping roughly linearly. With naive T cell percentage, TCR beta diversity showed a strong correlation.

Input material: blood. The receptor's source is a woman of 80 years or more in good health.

In nucleotides, the CDR3 is TGTGCCAGCAGTCCCCAGGGAGAAGCTTTCTTT. It specifies CASSPQGEAFF. This chain joins TRBV28 and TRBJ1-1; tentatively, D is TRBD1 (5 bases). Trimming removed 5 bases from V and 8 bases from J, with 9 bases in between. Germline V CDR1 and CDR2: MDHEN, SYDVKM. There are 11 residues in the CDR3.